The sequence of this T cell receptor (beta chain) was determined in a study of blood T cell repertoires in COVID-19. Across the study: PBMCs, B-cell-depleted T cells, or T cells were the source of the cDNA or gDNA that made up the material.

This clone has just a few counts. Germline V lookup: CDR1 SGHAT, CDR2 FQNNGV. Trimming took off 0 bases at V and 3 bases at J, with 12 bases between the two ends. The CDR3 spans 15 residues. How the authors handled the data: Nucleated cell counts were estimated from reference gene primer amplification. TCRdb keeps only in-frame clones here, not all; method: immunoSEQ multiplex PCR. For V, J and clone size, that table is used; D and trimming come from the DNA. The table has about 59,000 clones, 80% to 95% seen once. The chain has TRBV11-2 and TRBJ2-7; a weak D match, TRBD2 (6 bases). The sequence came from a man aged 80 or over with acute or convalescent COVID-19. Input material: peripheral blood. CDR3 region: CASSLERDSNYEQYF. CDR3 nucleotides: TGTGCCAGCAGCTTAGAGCGGGACTCCAACTACGAGCAGTACTTC.